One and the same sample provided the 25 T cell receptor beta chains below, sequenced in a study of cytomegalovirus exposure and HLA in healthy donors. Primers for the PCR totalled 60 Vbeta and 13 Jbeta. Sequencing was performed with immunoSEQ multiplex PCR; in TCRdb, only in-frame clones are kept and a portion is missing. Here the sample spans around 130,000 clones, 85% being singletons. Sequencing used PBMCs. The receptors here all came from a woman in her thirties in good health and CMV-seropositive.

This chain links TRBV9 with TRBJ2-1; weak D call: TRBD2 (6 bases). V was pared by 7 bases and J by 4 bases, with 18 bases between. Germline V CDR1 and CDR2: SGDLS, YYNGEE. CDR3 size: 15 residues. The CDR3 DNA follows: TGTGCCAGCGCCCCATCGGGGGTCTCTTACAATGAGCAGTTCTTC. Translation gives CASAPSGVSYNEQFF.

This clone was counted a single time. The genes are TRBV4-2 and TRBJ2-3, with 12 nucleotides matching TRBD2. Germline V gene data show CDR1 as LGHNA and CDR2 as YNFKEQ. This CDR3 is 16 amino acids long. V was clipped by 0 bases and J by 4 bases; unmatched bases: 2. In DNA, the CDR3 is TGTGCCAGCAGCCAAGATCTAGCGGGAGGGGCAGATACGCAGTATTTT. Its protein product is CASSQDLAGGADTQYF.

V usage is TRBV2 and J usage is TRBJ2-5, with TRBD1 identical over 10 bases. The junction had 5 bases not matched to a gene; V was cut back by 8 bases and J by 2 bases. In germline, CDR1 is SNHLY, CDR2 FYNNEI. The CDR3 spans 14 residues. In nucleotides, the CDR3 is TGTGCCAGCGGGGTGGACAGGGGGCAAGAGACCCAGTACTTC. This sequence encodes CASGVDRGQETQYF.

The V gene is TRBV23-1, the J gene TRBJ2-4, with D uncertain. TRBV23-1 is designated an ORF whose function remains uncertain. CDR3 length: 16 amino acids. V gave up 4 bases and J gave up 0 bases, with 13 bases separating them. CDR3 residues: CASSRMALLAKNIQYF. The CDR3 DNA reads TGCGCCAGCAGTCGGATGGCACTACTAGCCAAAAACATTCAGTACTTC.

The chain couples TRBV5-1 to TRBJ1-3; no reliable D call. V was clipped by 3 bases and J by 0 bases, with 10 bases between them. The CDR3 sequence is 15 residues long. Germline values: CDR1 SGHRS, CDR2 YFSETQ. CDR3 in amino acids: CASSSSGSSGNTIYF. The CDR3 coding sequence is TGCGCCAGCAGCTCGTCGGGGAGCTCTGGAAACACCATATATTTT. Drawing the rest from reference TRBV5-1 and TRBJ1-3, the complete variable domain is KAGVTQTPRYLIKTRGQQVTLSCSPISGHRSVSWYQQTPGQGLQFLFEYFSETQRNKGNFPGRFSGRQFSNSRSEMNVSTLELGDSALYLCASSSSGSSGNTIYFGEGSWLTVV.

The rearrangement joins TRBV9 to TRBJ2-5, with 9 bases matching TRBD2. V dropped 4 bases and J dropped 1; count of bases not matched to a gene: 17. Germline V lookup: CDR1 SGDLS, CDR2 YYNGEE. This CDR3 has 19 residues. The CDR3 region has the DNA TGTGCCAGCAGCATCTCAGGCGGGGGAGGAGCGGGGGGCCAAGAGACCCAGTACTTC. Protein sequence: CASSISGGGGAGGQETQYF.

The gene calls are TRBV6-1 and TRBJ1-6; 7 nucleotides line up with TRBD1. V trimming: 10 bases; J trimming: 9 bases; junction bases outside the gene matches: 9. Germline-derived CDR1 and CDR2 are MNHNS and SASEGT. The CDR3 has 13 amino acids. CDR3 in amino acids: CATLTGDGSPLHF. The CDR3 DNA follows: TGTGCCACCCTAACAGGGGATGGTTCACCCCTCCACTTT.

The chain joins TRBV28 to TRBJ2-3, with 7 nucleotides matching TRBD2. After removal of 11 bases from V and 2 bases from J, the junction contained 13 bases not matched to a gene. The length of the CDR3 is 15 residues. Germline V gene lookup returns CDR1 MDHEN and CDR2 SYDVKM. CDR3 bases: TGTGCCGTCACCCCCGGGACTACCTACACAGATACGCAGTATTTT. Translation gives CAVTPGTTYTDTQYF.

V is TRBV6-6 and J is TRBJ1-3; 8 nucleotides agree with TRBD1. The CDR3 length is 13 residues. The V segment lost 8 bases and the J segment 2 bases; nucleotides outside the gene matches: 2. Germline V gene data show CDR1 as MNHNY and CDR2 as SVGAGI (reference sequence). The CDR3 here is CASQTGAGNTIYF. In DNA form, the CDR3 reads TGTGCCAGCCAGACAGGGGCTGGAAACACCATATATTTT.

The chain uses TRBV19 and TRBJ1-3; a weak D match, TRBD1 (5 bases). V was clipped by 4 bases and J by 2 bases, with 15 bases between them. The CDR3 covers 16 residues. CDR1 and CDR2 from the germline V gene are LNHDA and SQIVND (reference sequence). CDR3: CASSTQGQGAGNTIYF. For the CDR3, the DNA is TGTGCCAGTAGTACGCAGGGTCAAGGGGCTGGAAACACCATATATTTT.

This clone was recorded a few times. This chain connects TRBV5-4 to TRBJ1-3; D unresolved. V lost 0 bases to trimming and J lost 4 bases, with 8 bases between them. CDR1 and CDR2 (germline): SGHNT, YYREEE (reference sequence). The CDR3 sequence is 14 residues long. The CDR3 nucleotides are TGTGCCAGCAGCTTGGCAGGTGTAGGAAACACCATATATTTT. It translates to CASSLAGVGNTIYF.

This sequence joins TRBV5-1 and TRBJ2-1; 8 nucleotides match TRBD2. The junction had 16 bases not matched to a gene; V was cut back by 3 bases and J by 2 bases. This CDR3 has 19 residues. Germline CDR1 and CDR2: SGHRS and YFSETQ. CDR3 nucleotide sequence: TGCGCCAGCAGCTCCTTCTTTAGCGGGACCCAAGGGACCTACAATGAGCAGTTCTTC. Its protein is CASSSFFSGTQGTYNEQFF.

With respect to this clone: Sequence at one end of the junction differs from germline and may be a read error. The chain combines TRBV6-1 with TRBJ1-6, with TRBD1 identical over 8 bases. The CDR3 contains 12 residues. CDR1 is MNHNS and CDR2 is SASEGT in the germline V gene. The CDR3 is CASSEGTGWSTF. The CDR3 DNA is TGTGCCAGCAGTGAAGGGACAGGGTGGTCAACTTTT.

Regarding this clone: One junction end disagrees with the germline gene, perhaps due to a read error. The CDR3 DNA reads TGTGCCAGCGCCTATGAACAGTTCTTC. Translating gives CASAYEQFF. This chain links TRBV5-8 with TRBJ2-1; D is uncertain. There are 9 residues in the CDR3. Germline CDR1 and CDR2: SGHTS and YDEGEE.

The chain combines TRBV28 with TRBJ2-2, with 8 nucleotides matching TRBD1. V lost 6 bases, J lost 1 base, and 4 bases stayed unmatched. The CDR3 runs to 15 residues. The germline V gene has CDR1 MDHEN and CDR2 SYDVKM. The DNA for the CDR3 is TGTGCCAGCAGCCCAGGGGGCTTGAACACCGGGGAGCTGTTTTTT. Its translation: CASSPGGLNTGELFF.

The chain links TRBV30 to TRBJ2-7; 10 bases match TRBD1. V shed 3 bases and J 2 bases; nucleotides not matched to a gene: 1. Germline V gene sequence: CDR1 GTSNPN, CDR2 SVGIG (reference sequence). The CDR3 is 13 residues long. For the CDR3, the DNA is TGTGCCTGGAGGGACAGGGGGACCTACGAGCAGTACTTC. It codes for CAWRDRGTYEQYF.

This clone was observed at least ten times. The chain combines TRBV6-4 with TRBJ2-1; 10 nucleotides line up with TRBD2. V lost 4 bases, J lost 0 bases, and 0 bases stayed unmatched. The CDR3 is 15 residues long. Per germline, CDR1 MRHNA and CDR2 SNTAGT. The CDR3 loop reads CASSVAGGSYNEQFF. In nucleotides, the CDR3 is TGTGCCAGCAGTGTAGCGGGGGGCTCCTACAATGAGCAGTTCTTC.

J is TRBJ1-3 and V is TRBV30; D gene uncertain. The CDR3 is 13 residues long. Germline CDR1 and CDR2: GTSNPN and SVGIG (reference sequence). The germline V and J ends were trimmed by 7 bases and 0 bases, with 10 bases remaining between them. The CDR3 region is CASGGRSGNTIYF. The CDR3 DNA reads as TGTGCCTCCGGAGGGCGCTCTGGAAACACCATATATTTT.

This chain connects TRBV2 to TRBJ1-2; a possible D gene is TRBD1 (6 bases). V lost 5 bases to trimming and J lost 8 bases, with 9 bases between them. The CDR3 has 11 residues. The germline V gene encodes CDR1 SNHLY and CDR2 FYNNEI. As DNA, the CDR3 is TGTGCCAGCAGTCGGGGGGGCGGCTACACCTTC. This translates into CASSRGGGYTF.

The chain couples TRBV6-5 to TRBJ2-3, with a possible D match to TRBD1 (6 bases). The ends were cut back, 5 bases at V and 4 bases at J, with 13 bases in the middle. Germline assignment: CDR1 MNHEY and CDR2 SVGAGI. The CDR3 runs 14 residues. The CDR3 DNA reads TGTGCCAGCAGTCGAACATCAGGGGCAGATACGCAGTATTTT. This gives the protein CASSRTSGADTQYF.

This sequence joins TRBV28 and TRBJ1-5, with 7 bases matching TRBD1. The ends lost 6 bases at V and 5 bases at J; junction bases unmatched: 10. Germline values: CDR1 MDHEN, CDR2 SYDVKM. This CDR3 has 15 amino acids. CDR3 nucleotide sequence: TGTGCCAGCAGGGTCCCGACAGGGTCGGATCAGCCCCAGCATTTT. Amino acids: CASRVPTGSDQPQHF.

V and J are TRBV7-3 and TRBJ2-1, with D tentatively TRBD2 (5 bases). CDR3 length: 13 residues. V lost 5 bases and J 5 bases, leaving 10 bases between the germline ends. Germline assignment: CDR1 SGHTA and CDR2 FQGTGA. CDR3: CASSPGRDNEQFF. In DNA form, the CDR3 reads TGTGCCAGCAGCCCTGGGCGGGACAATGAGCAGTTCTTC.

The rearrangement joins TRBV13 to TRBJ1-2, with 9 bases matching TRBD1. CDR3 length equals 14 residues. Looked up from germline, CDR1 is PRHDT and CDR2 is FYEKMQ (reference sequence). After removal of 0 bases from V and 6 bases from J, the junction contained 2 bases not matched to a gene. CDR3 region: CASSLGGTGNGYTF. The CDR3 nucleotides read TGTGCCAGCAGCTTAGGGGGGACAGGGAATGGCTACACCTTC.

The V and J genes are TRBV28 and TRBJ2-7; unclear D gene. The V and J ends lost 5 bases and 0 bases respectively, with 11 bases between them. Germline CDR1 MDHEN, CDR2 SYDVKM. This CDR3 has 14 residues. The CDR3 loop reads CASSTRLTSYEQYF. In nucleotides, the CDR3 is TGTGCCAGCAGTACCAGACTGACCTCCTACGAGCAGTACTTC.

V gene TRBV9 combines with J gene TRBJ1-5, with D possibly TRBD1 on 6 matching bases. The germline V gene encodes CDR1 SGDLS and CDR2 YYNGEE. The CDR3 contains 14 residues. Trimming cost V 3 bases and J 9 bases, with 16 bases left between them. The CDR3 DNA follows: TGTGCCAGCAGCGAGGACAGTGGATGGTCGCCCCAGCATTTT. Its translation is CASSEDSGWSPQHF. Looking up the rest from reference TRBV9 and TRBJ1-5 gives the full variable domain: DSGVTQTPKHLITATGQRVTLRCSPRSGDLSVYWYQQSLDQGLQFLIQYYNGEERAKGNILERFSAQQFPDLHSELNLSSLELGDSALYFCASSEDSGWSPQHFGDGTRLSIL.